The subject of this entry is one TCR beta chain. Germline CDR1 and CDR2: SGHDT and YYEEEE. The V end lost 5 bases, the J end lost 0 bases, and 15 bases lay between the germline ends. This CDR3 comprises 16 residues. The assay was immunoSEQ multiplex PCR, and TCRdb's table has in-frame clones only and misses some. The data show about 150,000 clones, more than 80% seen once. This entry is derived from a study of T cell responses to AZD1222 COVID-19 vaccine. The V call is TRBV5-6, the J call TRBJ2-1, with D perhaps TRBD1 (6 bases). This clonotype originated in an adult who received the AZD1222 COVID-19 vaccine. Material: peripheral blood, obtained 28 days after the second AZD1222 dose. CDR3 bases: TGTGCCAGCAGGCGACAGGCCGCGAGCTCCTACAATGAGCAGTTCTTC. It codes for CASRRQAASSYNEQFF.